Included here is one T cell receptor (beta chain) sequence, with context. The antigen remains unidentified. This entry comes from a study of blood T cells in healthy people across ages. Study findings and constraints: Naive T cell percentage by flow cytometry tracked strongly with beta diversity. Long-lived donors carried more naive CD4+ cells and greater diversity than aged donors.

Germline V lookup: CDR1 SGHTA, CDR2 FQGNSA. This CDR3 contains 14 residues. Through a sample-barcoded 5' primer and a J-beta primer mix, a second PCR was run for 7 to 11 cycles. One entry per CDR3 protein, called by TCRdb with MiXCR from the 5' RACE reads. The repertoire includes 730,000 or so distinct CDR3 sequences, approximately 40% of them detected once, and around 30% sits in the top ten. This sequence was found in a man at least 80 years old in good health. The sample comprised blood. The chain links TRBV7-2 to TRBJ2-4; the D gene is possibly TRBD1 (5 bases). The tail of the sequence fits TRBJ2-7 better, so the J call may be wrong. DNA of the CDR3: TGTGCCAGCAGCTTAGACAGAGACAGCTACGAGCAGTACTTC. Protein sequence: CASSLDRDSYEQYF.